These T cell receptor beta chains were read from a single sample in a study of breast tumors, draining lymph nodes, adjacent tissues. Using its own MiXCR run on the multiplex PCR reads, TCRdb lists one record per CDR3 protein. The sample lists around 110,000 distinct CDR3 sequences, 30% occurring once. Sequences were obtained from axillary lymph node tissue. All receptors come from a female donor with breast cancer. Some clones in this sample may be carry-over from other donors' samples. Each CDR3 is given with its conserved first and last residue. A D gene is named only where the DNA matches it firmly. Expanded clones are given a class, and other clones once, few, many or no size at all.

j_call d_call v_call clone_size cdr3_aa cdr3_nt
TRBJ2-1 . TRBV7-9 . CASSSAGTGEQFF TGTGCCAGCAGCAGTGCGGGGACGGGTGAGCAGTTCTTC
TRBJ2-7 . TRBV20-1 many CSARGEDNSYEQYF TGCAGTGCTAGAGGAGAGGACAACTCCTACGAGCAGTACTTC
TRBJ1-1 TRBD1 TRBV24-1 many CATRDRGFGNTEAFF TGTGCCACCAGGGACAGGGGATTTGGGAACACTGAAGCTTTCTTT
TRBJ1-1 . TRBV11-2 few CASSPTGVGAFF TGTGCCAGCAGCCCGACGGGAGTCGGAGCTTTCTTT
TRBJ2-5 . TRBV12-3/TRBV12-4 many CASSLQEETQYF TGTGCCAGCAGTTTACAGGAAGAGACCCAGTACTTC
TRBJ2-2 . TRBV6-4 many CASSTRIGGELFF TGTGCCAGCAGCACTAGAATCGGCGGGGAGCTGTTTTTT
TRBJ2-7 . TRBV11-2 many CASSTGQLDYEQYF TGTGCCAGCAGCACCGGACAGCTTGACTACGAGCAGTACTTC
TRBJ2-5 . TRBV14 many CASSELPGRGQETQYF TGTGCCAGCAGCGAACTCCCGGGAAGGGGACAAGAGACCCAGTACTTC
TRBJ2-3 . TRBV10-3 many CAISDGTDTQYF TGTGCCATCAGTGATGGAACGGATACGCAGTATTTT
TRBJ2-1 TRBD1 TRBV7-9 few CASSEHPPGTGLYEQFF TGCGCCAGCAGTGAACATCCCCCCGGGACAGGGCTTTATGAGCAGTTCTTC
TRBJ2-7 . TRBV5-1 many CASSLAGGWGEQYF TGCGCCAGCAGCTTGGCTGGGGGCTGGGGCGAGCAGTACTTC
TRBJ1-2 . TRBV2 many CASRADISYGYTF TGTGCCAGCCGAGCGGACATTAGCTATGGCTACACCTTC
TRBJ1-2 TRBD1 TRBV18 many CASSLQGDGYTF TGTGCCAGCTCCCTCCAGGGGGATGGCTACACCTTC
TRBJ2-6 TRBD1 TRBV20-1 . CSATTGGLGANVLTF TGCAGTGCTACGACAGGGGGGCTTGGGGCCAACGTCCTGACTTTC
TRBJ2-7 . TRBV6-1 many CASSGFGGSSDEQYF TGTGCCAGCAGTGGTTTTGGGGGGTCCTCGGACGAGCAGTACTTC
TRBJ1-2 . TRBV27 many CASSFRVVGYGYTF TGTGCCAGCAGTTTTAGGGTCGTCGGCTATGGCTACACCTTC
TRBJ2-7 . TRBV7-9 . CASSSIMSSYERYF TGTGCCAGTTCCTCGATAATGAGCTCCTACGAGCGGTACTTC
TRBJ2-7 TRBD2 TRBV12-3/TRBV12-4 many CASTSSGVYEQYF TGTGCCAGCACCTCGAGCGGGGTATACGAGCAGTACTTC
TRBJ2-1 . TRBV20-1 many CSAASGERYNEQFF TGCAGTGCTGCCTCAGGGGAGCGGTACAATGAGCAGTTCTTC
TRBJ1-3 . TRBV2 . CASSEALFPSGNTIYF TGTGCCAGCAGTGAAGCGCTTTTTCCCTCTGGAAACACCATATATTTT
TRBJ1-4 . TRBV20-1 many CSARTMMDEKLFF TGCAGTGCGCGGACAATGATGGATGAAAAACTGTTTTTT
TRBJ2-7 TRBD1 TRBV3-1 . CASSQVDRGQYEQYF TGTGCCAGCAGCCAAGTGGACAGGGGGCAGTACGAGCAGTACTTC
TRBJ2-2 . TRBV20-1 many CSAWTYTGELFF TGCAGTGCGTGGACCTACACCGGGGAGCTGTTTTTT
TRBJ2-1 . TRBV6-6 many CASSYTRLEQYFNEQFF TGTGCCAGCAGTTACACCCGGTTGGAGCAGTATTTCAATGAGCAGTTCTTC
TRBJ2-5 . TRBV20-1 . CSARRGGGPPEAQYF TGCAGTGCTAGGAGGGGGGGAGGTCCCCCAGAGGCCCAGTACTTC
TRBJ1-1 . TRBV20-1 . CSAKVVEGMNTEAFF TGCAGTGCTAAGGTGGTGGAGGGGATGAACACTGAAGCTTTCTTT
TRBJ1-2 . TRBV28 many CASRQGARDYGYTF TGTGCCAGCAGGCAGGGTGCTCGGGACTATGGCTACACCTTC
TRBJ2-5 . TRBV29-1 many CSTKQGKETQYF TGCAGCACCAAACAGGGTAAAGAGACCCAGTACTTC
TRBJ2-2 . TRBV7-2 once CASSFYICSASPPSGSNTGELFF .
TRBJ2-1 . TRBV29-1 . CSVEVLGGSSYNEQFF TGCAGCGTTGAAGTTCTGGGGGGTAGCTCCTACAATGAGCAGTTCTTC
TRBJ1-1 . TRBV29-1 many CSVDQAGLGAFF TGCAGCGTTGATCAGGCTGGGTTGGGAGCTTTCTTT
TRBJ1-5 . TRBV10-3 . CAIRSQGGNQPQHF TGTGCCATCAGATCCCAGGGAGGGAATCAGCCCCAGCATTTT
TRBJ2-2 TRBD2 TRBV20-1 many CSARVGAGGYTGELFF TGCAGTGCTAGAGTGGGGGCGGGGGGATACACCGGGGAGCTGTTTTTT
TRBJ2-1 TRBD2 TRBV6-5 . CASSDSRGTSGSKGLNEQFF TGTGCCAGCAGTGACTCGAGAGGGACTAGCGGGAGTAAGGGTCTCAATGAGCAGTTCTTC
TRBJ2-1 . TRBV13 . CASSSRLGNEQFF TGTGCCAGCAGCTCCAGACTAGGGAATGAGCAGTTCTTC
TRBJ1-5 . TRBV20-1 many CSVSRGPNQPQHF TGCAGTGTCAGCAGGGGTCCCAATCAGCCCCAGCATTTT
TRBJ2-7 TRBD1 TRBV13 many CASSPRDSSYEQYF TGTGCCAGCAGCCCCCGGGACAGTTCCTACGAGCAGTACTTC
TRBJ2-1 TRBD2 TRBV10-2 . CASNGAGRFYNEQLF TGCGCCAGCAACGGAGCGGGAAGATTCTACAATGAGCAGTTGTTC
TRBJ2-2 TRBD2 TRBV12-3/TRBV12-4 many CASSFLAGGVGELFF TGTGCCAGCAGTTTCTTGGCGGGAGGGGTCGGGGAGCTGTTTTTT
TRBJ2-1 TRBD1 TRBV7-3 once CASSSTGQGNEQFF TGTGCCAGCAGCTCGACTGGACAGGGCAATGAGCAGTTCTTC
TRBJ1-1 . TRBV12-3/TRBV12-4 many CASSFTGLGTEAFF TGTGCCAGCAGTTTCACCGGGCTAGGGACTGAAGCTTTCTTT
TRBJ1-5 . TRBV28 many CASSLLAGAGNQPQHF TGTGCCAGCAGTTTGTTGGCAGGGGCCGGCAATCAGCCCCAGCATTTT